Below are 13 T cell receptor beta chains sequenced from a single sample in a study of blood T cells in healthy people across ages. A second PCR of 7 to 11 cycles used a sample-barcoded 5' primer and a J-beta primer mix. Each CDR3 protein is one row after TCRdb ran MiXCR on the 5' RACE reads. The sample has approximately 360,000 distinct CDR3 sequences, approximately 47% seen once. The sequenced sample consisted of blood. Every receptor here comes from a man between 60 and 75 years old in good health.

V and J are TRBV6-6 and TRBJ2-3; D uncertain. The CDR3 is 15 amino acids. The germline V gene encodes CDR1 MNHNY and CDR2 SVGAGI (reference sequence). V dropped 2 bases and J dropped 2 bases, with 11 bases sitting between them. The CDR3 loop reads CASSYGRTYTDTQYF. In DNA, the CDR3 is TGTGCCAGCAGTTACGGTCGAACATACACAGATACGCAGTATTTT.

A few counts support this clonotype. The chain recombines TRBV27 with TRBJ2-5; D could derive from TRBD1 or TRBD2 (5 bases each). This CDR3 is built from 14 residues. Deletions cut 6 bases from V and 2 bases from J, with 13 bases between. Looked up from germline, CDR1 is MNHEY and CDR2 is SMNVEV (reference sequence). This chain's CDR3 is CASSPSWGQETQYF. The DNA for the CDR3 is TGTGCCAGCAGCCCTTCCTGGGGGCAAGAGACCCAGTACTTC.

This clonotype was found a few times. The chain uses TRBV2 and TRBJ2-7; 8 positions agree with TRBD1. CDR1 and CDR2 from the germline V gene are SNHLY and FYNNEI. V was clipped by 6 bases and J by 1 base; unmatched bases: 8. This CDR3 is 15 amino acids long. This chain's CDR3 is CASSTGTGDSYEQYF. The CDR3 nucleotides are TGTGCCAGCAGCACAGGGACAGGTGATTCCTACGAGCAGTACTTC.

This clonotype was recorded a few times. The germline gene is not matched at one end of the junction; a read error may be the cause. The CDR3 sequence: CASCQGPGGGNYEQYF. CDR3 coding DNA: TGCGCCAGCTGCCAAGGGCCTGGCGGGGGGAACTACGAGCAGTACTTC. The chain links TRBV4-1 to TRBJ2-7, with TRBD2 matching over 8 bases. CDR1 and CDR2 (germline): MGHRA, YSYEKL. The CDR3 is 16 residues long.

The chain employs TRBV4-1 and TRBJ2-4; a possible D gene is TRBD2 (6 bases). The J call is in doubt because the DNA end fits TRBJ2-7 better. CDR3 length equals 16 residues. Germline CDR1 is MGHRA and CDR2 is YSYEKL. CDR3: CASSRVDGRALYEQYF. The DNA for the CDR3 is TGCGCCAGCAGCCGGGTGGACGGGAGAGCACTCTACGAGCAGTACTTC.

The V call is TRBV18, the J call TRBJ1-1; D not certain. The V end lost 1 base, the J end lost 4 bases, and 7 bases lay between the germline ends. Germline V gives CDR1 KGHSH, CDR2 LQKENI. CDR3 length: 13 amino acids. The CDR3 loop is CASSPLRSTEAFF. The CDR3 coding sequence is TGTGCCAGCTCACCACTACGGAGCACTGAAGCTTTCTTT.

The chain has TRBV2 and TRBJ2-5, with D perhaps matching TRBD1 (6 bases). The DNA end favors TRBJ2-7, so the J call may be wrong. This CDR3 has 14 amino acids. Germline V CDR1 and CDR2: SNHLY, FYNNEI. CDR3: CASSVTTRGCEQYF. Written as DNA, the CDR3 is TGTGCCAGCAGTGTAACGACAAGGGGGTGCGAGCAGTACTTC.

This clonotype was seen a handful of times. This chain links TRBV4-2 with TRBJ2-1; 10 nucleotides agree with TRBD2. After removal of 1 base from V and 8 bases from J, the junction contained 5 bases not matched to a gene. Germline V gene lookup returns CDR1 LGHNA and CDR2 YNFKEQ. This CDR3 has 15 residues. CDR3 region: CASSQASGSTDEQFF. In nucleotides, the CDR3 is TGTGCCAGCAGCCAAGCTAGCGGGAGCACCGATGAGCAGTTCTTC.

This clonotype turned up a few times. The chain combines TRBV5-1 with TRBJ2-1; the D gene is possibly TRBD1 (6 bases). This CDR3 comprises 13 residues. Germline CDR1 is SGHRS and CDR2 is YFSETQ. Trimming removed 2 bases at V and 7 bases at J, with 10 bases between. CDR3 bases: TGCGCCAGCAGCTTTACGAGGGGGAATGAGCAGTTCTTC. This gives the protein CASSFTRGNEQFF. Combining the CDR3 with reference TRBV5-1 and TRBJ2-1 gives the whole variable domain KAGVTQTPRYLIKTRGQQVTLSCSPISGHRSVSWYQQTPGQGLQFLFEYFSETQRNKGNFPGRFSGRQFSNSRSEMNVSTLELGDSALYLCASSFTRGNEQFFGPGTRLTVL.

CDR3 sequence: CSGPGDYEQYF. The CDR3 DNA reads TGCAGCGGGCCGGGGGACTACGAGCAGTACTTC. V is TRBV29-1 and J is TRBJ2-7; D is possibly TRBD2 (6 bases). The germline gives CDR1 SQVTM, CDR2 ANQGSEA. CDR3 length: 11 amino acids. V was shortened by 7 bases and J by 3 bases, with 10 bases between the two germline ends.

V gene TRBV20-1 combines with J gene TRBJ2-3, with 8 bases lining up with TRBD2. Germline CDR1 reads DFQATT; CDR2 reads SNEGSKA (reference sequence). Trimming took 2 bases from V and 2 from J; bases not matched to a gene: 12. This CDR3 is 17 amino acids long. The CDR3 sequence is CSARPRGSGRTTDTQYF. The CDR3 DNA is TGCAGTGCTAGACCACGAGGGAGCGGGAGAACCACAGATACGCAGTATTTT.

There are a few counts of this clonotype. The gene calls are TRBV20-1 and TRBJ1-6, with unresolved D. Trimming pared 0 bases from V and 7 bases from J, leaving 13 bases between. The CDR3 runs 15 residues. CDR1 is DFQATT, CDR2 SNEGSKA, per germline (reference sequence). CDR3 loop: CSARDSRGGNSPLHF. In DNA, the CDR3 is TGCAGTGCTAGAGATTCGCGGGGAGGCAATTCACCCCTCCACTTT.

The J gene is TRBJ1-3, the V gene TRBV20-1; 12 nucleotides align to TRBD1. With 6 bases clipped from V and 0 bases from J, the junction kept 15 bases outside the gene matches. CDR1 DFQATT and CDR2 SNEGSKA come from the germline V gene (reference sequence). This CDR3 is 19 amino acids long. CDR3 bases: TGCAGTGCCGTTTTCCGGGACAGGGGGCCCGGCGGCTCTGGAAACACCATATATTTT. Its protein is CSAVFRDRGPGGSGNTIYF.